The present T cell receptor (beta chain) was sequenced within a study of breast tumors, draining lymph nodes, adjacent tissues. Whole-study results and caveats: Tumor T cell lymph node origin was a supported hypothesis, not proven. Tumor and nontumor repertoires were significantly more similar in luminal-like than in basal-like breast cancer. Tumor repertoires ranked between lymph nodes and nontumor tissue in diversity, with V and J gene preferences.

Note on this clonotype: Its antigen is not identified.

The V gene's germline CDR1 is LNHDA and CDR2 SQIVND (reference sequence). This CDR3 is built from 13 residues. The V end was cut by 5 bases, the J end by 1 base, with 9 bases between. TCRdb called the multiplex PCR reads again in MiXCR, with one record for every CDR3 protein. In the table there are about 14,000 distinct CDR3 sequences, roughly 52% of which are singletons. This clonotype was sampled from a female donor with breast cancer. Some clones in this sample may be carry-over from other donors' samples. Sequences were obtained from tumor-adjacent breast tissue. This chain connects TRBV19 to TRBJ2-7; D ambiguous. For the CDR3, the DNA is TGTGCCAGTAGTCGATCTGTATCCTACGAGCAGTACTTC. Translating gives CASSRSVSYEQYF.